Below, 23 T cell receptor beta chains from the same sample are listed, as sequenced in a study of PD-1 blockade in classical Hodgkin lymphoma. This table comes from immunoSEQ multiplex PCR, and its TCRdb copy is limited to in-frame clones, with some not included. The table includes some 96,000 clones, approximately 80% detected once. Brentuximab vedotin exposure varied, and every patient relapsed after autologous stem cell transplantation. Sequenced material: peripheral blood mononuclear cells (PBMCs), taken at baseline. All receptors come from a human donor with classical Hodgkin lymphoma.

CDR3 region: CASSLDLAEQYF. The CDR3 bases are TGTGCCAGCAGCTTAGACCTAGCGGAGCAGTATTTT. The rearrangement links TRBV11-2 to TRBJ2-3; the match to TRBD2 covers 7 bases. CDR1 is SGHAT, CDR2 FQNNGV, per germline. This CDR3 comprises 12 residues. Trimming cost V 0 bases and J 11 bases; bases outside gene matches: 2.

In DNA, the CDR3 is TGTGCCAGTAGTATAGAAGGACAGGGGGGCAATCAGCCCCAGCATTTT. As protein: CASSIEGQGGNQPQHF. The rearrangement joins TRBV19 to TRBJ1-5, with TRBD1 matching 10 bases. Germline trimming cut 0 bases from V and 2 bases from J; bases unmatched to any gene: 1. CDR1 is LNHDA and CDR2 is SQIVND in the germline V gene (reference sequence). The CDR3 has 16 residues.

The chain recombines TRBV7-2 with TRBJ1-1; 7 bases align to TRBD1. The CDR3 totals 13 residues. CDR1 is SGHTA and CDR2 is FQGNSA in the germline V gene. The J segment lost 8 bases and the V segment lost 3 bases, leaving 6 bases of the junction unmatched. The chain's CDR3 is CASSFTRDSEAFF. In nucleotides, the CDR3 is TGTGCCAGCAGCTTTACCCGGGACAGCGAAGCTTTCTTT. Variable domain in full (rest from reference TRBV7-2 and TRBJ1-1): GAGVSQSPSNKVTEKGKDVELRCDPISGHTALYWYRQSLGQGLEFLIYFQGNSAPDKSGLPSDRFSAERTGGSVSTLTIQRTQQEDSAVYLCASSFTRDSEAFFGQGTRLTVV.

This clone appeared a single time. V and J are TRBV2 and TRBJ2-2; D gene unclear. This CDR3 spans 14 amino acids. CDR1 is SNHLY, CDR2 FYNNEI, per germline. V gave up 4 bases and J gave up 5 bases, with 11 bases separating them. The CDR3 DNA reads as TGTGCCAGCAGTGTAGGGCGTAGTACCGGGGAGCTGTTTTTT. This codes for CASSVGRSTGELFF.

The rearrangement links TRBV9 to TRBJ2-7; 7 bases are shared with TRBD1. This CDR3 spans 15 amino acids. The trim removed 2 bases at V and 2 bases at J, leaving 7 bases unmatched. The germline gives CDR1 SGDLS, CDR2 YYNGEE. The CDR3 spells CASSVLQGVTYEQYF. DNA for the CDR3: TGTGCCAGCAGCGTCCTCCAGGGGGTTACCTACGAGCAGTACTTC.

The chain is built from TRBV7-6 and TRBJ2-7; 9 bases fit TRBD1. This CDR3 is 15 amino acids long. Germline V lookup: CDR1 SGHVS, CDR2 FNYEAQ. V was clipped by 4 bases and J by 2 bases; unmatched bases: 6. CDR3 coding DNA: TGTGCCAGCAGCTCCACGAGGACAGGGGCCTACGAGCAGTACTTC. This codes for CASSSTRTGAYEQYF.

J is TRBJ2-1 and V is TRBV9, with 9 bases that match TRBD2. The germline gives CDR1 SGDLS, CDR2 YYNGEE. CDR3 length: 14 residues. V shed 2 bases, J shed 5 bases, and the junction held 2 bases outside the gene matches. CDR3 sequence: CASSVSGSHNEQFF. CDR3 nucleotides: TGTGCCAGCAGCGTTAGCGGGAGCCACAATGAGCAGTTCTTC.

This chain joins TRBV6-5 and TRBJ2-7; TRBD1 matches at 10 bases. This CDR3 spans 15 amino acids. J was trimmed by 2 bases and V by 8 bases; bases with no gene match: 9. Per the germline V gene, CDR1 is MNHEY and CDR2 is SVGAGI. This CDR3 reads CASSYRDRGTYEQYF. The CDR3 DNA follows: TGTGCCAGCTCTTACCGGGACAGGGGTACCTACGAGCAGTACTTC.

This chain links TRBV28 with TRBJ1-2; D gene unclear. V lost 3 bases to trimming and J lost 8 bases, with 16 bases between them. The CDR3 runs 14 residues. Germline CDR1 MDHEN, CDR2 SYDVKM. CDR3 sequence: CASSFYGTDGGYTF. CDR3 coding DNA: TGTGCCAGCAGTTTTTATGGTACTGATGGGGGCTACACCTTC.

The chain is built from TRBV28 and TRBJ1-2; perhaps TRBD1 as D (5 bases). The V gene's germline CDR1 is MDHEN and CDR2 SYDVKM. Deletions cut 10 bases from V and 0 bases from J, with 21 bases between. The CDR3 is 16 residues long. The CDR3 DNA reads as TGTGCCATCTACCCCCCTCGGGGCGAATCTAACTATGGCTACACCTTC. This translates into CAIYPPRGESNYGYTF.

The J gene is TRBJ1-4, the V gene TRBV28; perhaps TRBD1 as D (5 bases). Trimming pared 3 bases from V and 10 bases from J, leaving 15 bases between. The CDR3 length is 14 residues. Germline values: CDR1 MDHEN, CDR2 SYDVKM. CDR3 bases: TGTGCCAGCAGTTTTGGGGGGGTAGCGGGAAAACTGTTTTTT. Protein: CASSFGGVAGKLFF.

Only a few counts were recorded for this clone. V gene TRBV4-1 combines with J gene TRBJ1-2, with no clear D. The CDR3 covers 15 residues. CDR1 and CDR2 (germline): MGHRA, YSYEKL. V lost 0 bases, J lost 5 bases, and 13 bases lay in between. The CDR3 loop is CASSQEGSGDYGYTF. DNA of the CDR3: TGCGCCAGCAGCCAAGAGGGGTCAGGAGATTATGGCTACACCTTC.

V gene TRBV5-1 combines with J gene TRBJ2-3; 10 bases are a match to TRBD2. The CDR3 is 14 residues long. CDR1 and CDR2 (germline): SGHRS, YFSETQ. V shed 9 bases and J 0 bases; nucleotides not matched to a gene: 4. The CDR3 protein is CATSGLASTDTQYF. The CDR3 coding sequence is TGCGCCACCTCGGGACTAGCGAGCACAGATACGCAGTATTTT.

The CDR3, as DNA: TGCAGCGTTTACAGGATCCGAGGAACCGGGGAGCTGTTTTTT. Translated: CSVYRIRGTGELFF. This rearrangement joins TRBV29-1 to TRBJ2-2; D might be TRBD1 (5 bases). The CDR3 has 14 residues. CDR1 and CDR2 (germline): SQVTM, ANQGSEA. V shed 5 bases and J shed 5 bases, with 15 bases lying between them.

This chain uses TRBV11-2 with TRBJ2-7; no clear D. The germline gives CDR1 SGHAT, CDR2 FQNNGV. V was clipped by 0 bases and J by 6 bases, with 12 bases between them. The CDR3 extends over 14 amino acids. The CDR3: CASSLDRAAGEQYF. As DNA, the CDR3 is TGTGCCAGCAGCTTAGATCGCGCAGCCGGCGAGCAGTACTTC.

The count of this clone is one. The rearrangement uses TRBV2 and TRBJ2-1; TRBD2 matches 11 bases. The CDR3 has 14 amino acids. Germline lookup yields CDR1 SNHLY and CDR2 FYNNEI. The junction had 4 bases not matched to a gene; V was cut back by 8 bases and J by 4 bases. The CDR3 region is CASPGLAEYNEQFF. The CDR3 DNA follows: TGTGCCAGCCCGGGACTAGCGGAATACAATGAGCAGTTCTTC.

The chain employs TRBV5-5 and TRBJ1-5, with D unresolved. The length of the CDR3 is 15 residues. Trimming took off 3 bases at V and 1 base at J, with 11 bases between the two ends. Germline V gives CDR1 SGHKS, CDR2 YYEKEE (reference sequence). CDR3 nucleotide sequence: TGTGCCAGCAGCTCGTATACCGCAAGCAATCAGCCCCAGCATTTT. It encodes CASSSYTASNQPQHF.

The chain is built from TRBV6-5 and TRBJ1-5; D is possibly TRBD1 (6 bases). The CDR3 has 15 residues. Germline CDR1 and CDR2: MNHEY and SVGAGI. Trimming shortened V by 5 bases and J by 2 bases, and 13 bases separated the two germline ends. In nucleotides, the CDR3 is TGTGCCAGCAGTGCCGGGACAACGCGCAATCAGCCCCAGCATTTT. It is translated as CASSAGTTRNQPQHF.

This CDR3 reads CAGDNPNTEAFF. In nucleotides, the CDR3 is TGTGCCGGGGACAACCCGAACACTGAAGCTTTCTTT. The chain carries TRBV27 and TRBJ1-1, with D possibly TRBD1 on 6 matching bases. Per germline, CDR1 MNHEY and CDR2 SMNVEV (reference sequence). The CDR3 has 12 amino acids. The V and J ends lost 11 bases and 1 base respectively, with 11 bases between them.

The chain uses TRBV5-1 and TRBJ2-7; D might be TRBD2 (7 bases). The V end was cut by 6 bases, the J end by 2 bases, with 15 bases between. CDR1 is SGHRS and CDR2 is YFSETQ in the germline V gene. The CDR3 is 14 amino acids. The CDR3 loop is CASTVGGRAYEQYF. In DNA form, the CDR3 reads TGCGCCAGCACCGTGGGGGGGCGGGCCTACGAGCAGTACTTC.

Concerning this clone itself: Other DNA sequences from this sample encode an identical CDR3 as well. This chain uses TRBV9 with TRBJ2-3; TRBD2 might be the D (5 bases). This CDR3 contains 15 residues. Germline V gives CDR1 SGDLS, CDR2 YYNGEE. Trimming left V 1 base short and J 1 base short, with 10 bases between. The CDR3 here is CASSVSGWGTDTQYF. The CDR3 coding sequence is TGTGCCAGCAGCGTATCGGGGTGGGGCACAGATACGCAGTATTTT.

The chain joins TRBV29-1 to TRBJ1-1; possibly TRBD1 for D (6 bases). Germline loops: CDR1 SQVTM, CDR2 ANQGSEA. The ends were cut back, 6 bases at V and 0 bases at J, with 20 bases in the middle. CDR3 size: 16 residues. The DNA for the CDR3 is TGCAGCGTCGGGGGCCACTCCGTAGGTTTGAACACTGAAGCTTTCTTT. This codes for CSVGGHSVGLNTEAFF. The complete variable domain, with remaining parts taken from reference TRBV29-1 and TRBJ1-1, reads SAVISQKPSRDICQRGTSLTIQCQVDSQVTMMFWYRQQPGQSLTLIATANQGSEATYESGFVIDKFPISRPNLTFSTLTVSNMSPEDSSIYLCSVGGHSVGLNTEAFFGQGTRLTVV.

This clone is medium-sized by share. The chain joins TRBV6-5 to TRBJ1-2; D may be TRBD1 (6 bases). CDR1 is MNHEY, CDR2 SVGAGI, per germline. The germline V and J ends were trimmed by 7 bases and 5 bases, with 20 bases remaining between them. The CDR3 extends over 15 amino acids. CDR3 region: CASTPSRDISYGYTF. The CDR3 DNA reads as TGTGCCAGCACCCCCTCCCGGGACATAAGTTATGGCTACACCTTC.